Below are 29 T cell receptor beta chains sequenced from a single sample in a study of blood T cell repertoires in COVID-19. Libraries were prepared by immunoSEQ multiplex PCR; TCRdb keeps only in-frame clonotypes and omits some of them. Counted here are 90,000 or so clones, around 78% occurring once; the ten biggest clones make up over 10%. The sequenced sample was peripheral blood. Receptor source: a human donor in a cohort sampled during active COVID-19.

The V gene is TRBV15, the J gene TRBJ2-7; 9 nucleotides line up with TRBD1. The CDR3 is made up of 16 amino acids. V dropped 1 base and J dropped 7; count of bases not matched to a gene: 11. The germline CDR1 and CDR2 sequences are LNHNV and YYDKDF (reference sequence). DNA for the CDR3: TGTGCCACCAGCAGAGGGATTACACAGGGGGCGCTTGAGCAGTACTTC. Amino acids: CATSRGITQGALEQYF.

The table lists this clone with a count of one. This chain joins TRBV5-1 and TRBJ2-4; TRBD1 might be the D (5 bases). V lost 4 bases and J lost 6, with 11 bases in between. The germline gives CDR1 SGHRS, CDR2 YFSETQ. This CDR3 comprises 13 residues. CDR3 loop: CASSNQGRNIQYF. CDR3 nucleotide sequence: TGCGCCAGCAGCAATCAGGGTAGAAACATTCAGTACTTC.

The chain couples TRBV5-1 to TRBJ2-7; TRBD1 agrees at 10 bases. The trim removed 5 bases at V and 5 bases at J, leaving 7 bases unmatched. CDR3 length equals 14 residues. Germline lookup yields CDR1 SGHRS and CDR2 YFSETQ. The CDR3 nucleotides read TGCGCCAGCAGAGGACAGGGGGGTTACGACGAGCAGTACTTC. As protein: CASRGQGGYDEQYF.

In this sample, this clone turned up once. The chain joins TRBV29-1 to TRBJ1-2; D unclear. In germline, CDR1 is SQVTM, CDR2 ANQGSEA. V was trimmed by 3 bases and J by 5 bases, leaving 10 bases between them. The CDR3 consists of 12 residues. DNA of the CDR3: TGCAGCGTTGATACGGAAGCGTATGGCTACACCTTC. Protein: CSVDTEAYGYTF.

The chain joins TRBV5-6 to TRBJ2-3; D gene uncertain. CDR1 is SGHDT and CDR2 is YYEEEE in the germline V gene. The CDR3 has 15 residues. The ends were cut back, 0 bases at V and 4 bases at J, with 12 bases in the middle. The DNA for the CDR3 is TGTGCCAGCAGCTTGGGAGGTCAAGCCCCAGATACGCAGTATTTT. Translated, it gives CASSLGGQAPDTQYF.

The genes are TRBV24-1 and TRBJ1-1; maybe TRBD1 (6 bases). The germline gives CDR1 KGHDR, CDR2 SFDVKD. The CDR3 extends over 12 amino acids. V lost 3 bases to trimming and J lost 8 bases, with 9 bases between them. The CDR3 region is CATSDGDREAFF. CDR3 nucleotides: TGTGCCACCAGTGATGGAGACAGGGAAGCTTTCTTT.

This rearrangement joins TRBV7-2 to TRBJ1-1; 8 bases match TRBD1. The CDR3 extends over 14 amino acids. Germline CDR1 is SGHTA and CDR2 is FQGNSA. V was clipped by 5 bases and J by 2 bases; unmatched bases: 4. The CDR3, as DNA: TGTGCCAGCAGCCAAGGACAGGGTAACACTGAAGCTTTCTTT. As protein: CASSQGQGNTEAFF.

V and J are TRBV24-1 and TRBJ2-2, with a possible D match to TRBD2 (6 bases). Between the trimmed V and J ends, which lost 2 bases and 4 bases, there was a span of 13 bases. The CDR3 has 16 amino acids. Germline values: CDR1 KGHDR, CDR2 SFDVKD. CDR3: CATSDSGDLPTGELFF. CDR3 bases: TGTGCCACCAGTGATTCGGGGGACTTGCCCACCGGGGAGCTGTTTTTT.

This clone was detected a few times. The chain links TRBV7-8 to TRBJ1-3; 9 positions match TRBD1. V dropped 4 bases and J dropped 4; count of bases not matched to a gene: 5. CDR1 SGHVS and CDR2 FQNEAQ come from the germline V gene. This CDR3 has 15 amino acids. The chain's CDR3 is CASSWGQGDGNTIYF. The CDR3 DNA reads TGTGCCAGCAGCTGGGGACAGGGAGACGGAAACACCATATATTTT.

The chain recombines TRBV5-1 with TRBJ2-3, with TRBD1 identical over 8 bases. This CDR3 has 15 residues. Germline V gene sequence: CDR1 SGHRS, CDR2 YFSETQ. With 4 bases clipped from V and 2 bases from J, the junction kept 6 bases outside the gene matches. The CDR3 is CASSGGQGYTDTQYF. CDR3 DNA: TGCGCCAGCAGCGGCGGACAGGGTTACACAGATACGCAGTATTTT.

This chain links TRBV7-6 with TRBJ2-1, with 7 bases aligning to TRBD2. J was trimmed by 6 bases and V by 6 bases; bases with no gene match: 14. CDR3 length: 16 amino acids. Germline loops: CDR1 SGHVS, CDR2 FNYEAQ. CDR3 in DNA: TGTGCCAGCAGACCCCGGGGAATGACTAGCTTCAATGAGCAGTTCTTC. Residues: CASRPRGMTSFNEQFF.

The chain carries TRBV5-1 and TRBJ2-5; 7 nucleotides line up with TRBD2. Germline-derived CDR1 and CDR2 are SGHRS and YFSETQ. This CDR3 contains 14 residues. V shed 2 bases and J 0 bases; nucleotides not matched to a gene: 1. Here the CDR3 reads CASSFGLDQETQYF. In DNA, the CDR3 is TGCGCCAGCAGCTTCGGACTAGACCAAGAGACCCAGTACTTC.

The chain recombines TRBV3-1 (or the pseudogene TRBV3-2) with TRBJ1-2; no firm D call. The CDR3 extends over 14 amino acids. Germline CDR1 LGHDT, CDR2 YNNKEL (reference sequence). Trimming removed 0 bases at V and 4 bases at J, with 9 bases between. In nucleotides, the CDR3 is TGTGCCAGCAGCCAAGATGCGTCCCCCTATGGCTACACCTTC. Its protein is CASSQDASPYGYTF.

This chain uses TRBV5-4 with TRBJ2-7; 9 bases line up with TRBD1. Germline V CDR1 and CDR2: SGHNT, YYREEE (reference sequence). Trimming removed 4 bases from V and 2 bases from J; junction bases left unmatched: 7. The CDR3 spans 15 residues. CDR3 DNA sequence: TGTGCCAGCAGCGCTGGGACAGGGCAGGCCTACGAGCAGTACTTC. This encodes CASSAGTGQAYEQYF.

The chain joins TRBV13 to TRBJ2-7; 13 positions match TRBD2. The CDR3 length is 18 residues. V lost 5 bases and J lost 2; bases outside the gene matches: 12. Germline V gene lookup returns CDR1 PRHDT and CDR2 FYEKMQ (reference sequence). The DNA for the CDR3 is TGTGCCAGCAGCCCCTCTCCGGGACTAGCGGGAAATACCTACGAGCAGTACTTC. Translating it yields CASSPSPGLAGNTYEQYF.

This chain links TRBV15 with TRBJ1-2; 11 nucleotides line up with TRBD1. The CDR3 loop spans 15 amino acids. Per the germline V gene, CDR1 is LNHNV and CDR2 is YYDKDF (reference sequence). V lost 3 bases, J lost 3 bases, and 3 bases stayed unmatched. The CDR3 DNA reads TGTGCCACCAGCAGCTGGGACAGGGGGTACTATGGCTACACCTTC. Protein: CATSSWDRGYYGYTF.

Concerning this clone itself: A read error may produce the germline difference seen at one junction end. This sequence joins TRBV2 and TRBJ1-6, with 9 bases matching TRBD1. The CDR3 has 17 residues. Looked up from germline, CDR1 is SNHLY and CDR2 is FYNNEI. The CDR3 DNA reads as TGTGCCAGCAGGGAAGGGACAGGGACGGGCTATAATTCACCCCTCCACTTT. Its protein is CASREGTGTGYNSPLHF.

There are a few counts of this clone. The chain recombines TRBV28 with TRBJ1-5; 7 nucleotides match TRBD1. The CDR3 contains 16 residues. V shed 5 bases and J 0 bases; nucleotides not matched to a gene: 7. The V gene's germline CDR1 is MDHEN and CDR2 SYDVKM. This CDR3 reads CASSPTGQYSNQPQHF. In DNA form, the CDR3 reads TGTGCCAGCAGTCCGACAGGGCAATATAGCAATCAGCCCCAGCATTTT. Looking up the rest from reference TRBV28 and TRBJ1-5 gives the full variable domain: DVKVTQSSRYLVKRTGEKVFLECVQDMDHENMFWYRQDPGLGLRLIYFSYDVKMKEKGDIPEGYSVSREKKERFSLILESASTNQTSMYLCASSPTGQYSNQPQHFGDGTRLSIL.

The chain uses TRBV27 and TRBJ2-7; 8 bases align to TRBD1. CDR1 is MNHEY and CDR2 is SMNVEV in the germline V gene (reference sequence). CDR3 size: 20 residues. J gave up 3 bases and V 6 bases, and 25 bases lay outside the gene matches. The CDR3 is CASSPPGQGGRGRSFYEQYF. The CDR3 nucleotides are TGTGCCAGCAGCCCACCCGGACAGGGAGGTCGGGGTAGATCCTTCTACGAGCAGTACTTC.

The V call is TRBV7-2, the J call TRBJ2-3; 10 nucleotides align to TRBD2. The ends lost 3 bases at V and 10 bases at J; junction bases unmatched: 7. The germline V gene encodes CDR1 SGHTA and CDR2 FQGNSA. This CDR3 comprises 14 residues. The CDR3 DNA reads as TGTGCCAGCAGCTTTCAGCGGGGGGGCGAGTCGCAGTATTTT. Its translation is CASSFQRGGESQYF.

V usage is TRBV27 and J usage is TRBJ2-1; 8 bases agree with TRBD1. V gave up 3 bases and J gave up 3 bases; unmatched junction bases: 7. Looked up from germline, CDR1 is MNHEY and CDR2 is SMNVEV (reference sequence). The CDR3 consists of 16 residues. This CDR3 reads CASSLGQAAYYNEQFF. In nucleotides, the CDR3 is TGTGCCAGCAGTTTGGGACAGGCAGCCTACTACAATGAGCAGTTCTTC.

The CDR3 loop is CASSPPGGANSYEQYF. The CDR3 DNA sequence: TGTGCCAGCTCACCACCCGGGGGAGCAAACTCCTACGAGCAGTACTTC. The chain combines TRBV18 with TRBJ2-7; TRBD2 is a possible D gene (6 bases). CDR1 is KGHSH, CDR2 LQKENI, per germline. The CDR3 is 16 residues long. V was cut by 0 bases and J by 0 bases, with 12 bases left in between.

In its sample, this clone was seen once. The rearrangement joins TRBV7-6 to TRBJ2-7, with 8 bases that match TRBD2. Germline V gene sequence: CDR1 SGHVS, CDR2 FNYEAQ. The CDR3 runs to 17 residues. V lost 0 bases and J lost 2; bases outside the gene matches: 9. The CDR3 DNA follows: TGTGCCAGCAGCTTAGCGCCCTCGGGGGGGAGACCCTACGAGCAGTACTTC. Protein: CASSLAPSGGRPYEQYF. The variable domain in full, completed from reference TRBV7-6 and TRBJ2-7, reads GAGVSQSPRYKVTKRGQDVALRCDPISGHVSLYWYRQALGQGPEFLTYFNYEAQQDKSGLPNDRFSAERPEGSISTLTIQRTEQRDSAMYRCASSLAPSGGRPYEQYFGPGTRLTVT.

The rearrangement joins TRBV18 to TRBJ1-1; D might be TRBD1 (5 bases). Trimming removed 6 bases at V and 5 bases at J, with 19 bases between. The CDR3 is 15 amino acids. Germline V gene lookup returns CDR1 KGHSH and CDR2 LQKENI. CDR3 sequence reads: CASSISPGGETEAFF. The DNA for the CDR3 is TGTGCCAGCTCGATAAGCCCGGGAGGGGAAACTGAAGCTTTCTTT.

The CDR3 spells CASSETSGDQPQHF. The CDR3 bases are TGTGCCAGCAGTGAAACGTCGGGAGATCAGCCCCAGCATTTT. The rearrangement joins TRBV2 to TRBJ1-5; D unresolved. The CDR3 is made up of 14 amino acids. The germline gives CDR1 SNHLY, CDR2 FYNNEI. V was clipped by 2 bases and J by 5 bases, with 10 bases between them.

The rearrangement uses TRBV27 and TRBJ2-5, with D hard to call. Germline loops: CDR1 MNHEY, CDR2 SMNVEV (reference sequence). V was cut by 5 bases and J by 5 bases, with 12 bases left in between. The length of the CDR3 is 13 residues. In nucleotides, the CDR3 is TGTGCCAGCAGTCCCTCCTCCAGGGAGACCCAGTACTTC. It specifies CASSPSSRETQYF.

The rearrangement links TRBV3-1 (or the pseudogene TRBV3-2) to TRBJ1-5; tentative D call: TRBD1 (5 bases). Between the trimmed V and J ends, which lost 3 bases and 4 bases, there was a span of 10 bases. Per germline, CDR1 LGHDT and CDR2 YNNKEL (reference sequence). The CDR3 totals 14 residues. CDR3 nucleotide sequence: TGTGCCAGCAGCCAGGACACTTTTAATCAGCCCCAGCATTTT. Encoded protein: CASSQDTFNQPQHF.

This clone was detected only a few times. V usage is TRBV7-3 and J usage is TRBJ2-1; TRBD2 matches at 8 bases. CDR3 length: 15 amino acids. CDR1 is SGHTA, CDR2 FQGTGA, per germline. V was pared by 6 bases and J by 9 bases, with 13 bases of the junction left unmatched. The CDR3 coding sequence is TGTGCCAGCAGTCCCCAACACGGGGGGGTCGCTGAGCAGTTCTTC. Translated, it gives CASSPQHGGVAEQFF.

This clone was detected only once. V usage is TRBV5-1 and J usage is TRBJ1-5, with TRBD1 identical over 7 bases. Germline lookup yields CDR1 SGHRS and CDR2 YFSETQ. This CDR3 contains 13 residues. Trimming at V came to 4 bases and at J to 5 bases, leaving 3 bases not matched to a gene. The CDR3 nucleotides read TGCGCCAGCAGCACGGGGACAGATCAGCCCCAGCATTTT. It is translated as CASSTGTDQPQHF.